This is a list of T cell receptor beta chains from one sample in a study of T cells expressing NK-cell markers. TCRdb re-called the 5' RACE reads; every CDR3 protein appears as one record, without DNA. Its clone listing holds about 180,000 distinct CDR3 sequences. Sequences were obtained from blood T cells: a sorted CD56 or NKG2C T cell subset, CD4+ or CD8+ T cells, or bulk PBMC T cells (not recorded which). These receptor sequences come from a man aged 18 to 69 in good health. The CDR3 runs from the conserved cysteine through the conserved F or W.

J | length | V | CDR3
TRBJ2-7 | 14 | TRBV6-1 | CASSEGTGGYEQYF
TRBJ1-2 | 14 | TRBV29-1 | CSVWTELHTYGYTF
TRBJ2-2 | 15 | TRBV25-1 | CASSWVLGDTGELFF
TRBJ2-2 | 16 | TRBV9 | CASSTSSGGSNGELFF
TRBJ2-2 | 16 | TRBV27 | CASSLSTGVNTGELFF
TRBJ2-7 | 14 | TRBV7-8 | CASSPTPGVYEQYF
TRBJ2-6 | 17 | TRBV7-9 | CASSLTYRDSGANVLTF
TRBJ1-1 | 13 | TRBV2 | CASKMARNTEAFF
TRBJ2-2 | 16 | TRBV7-9 | CASSTGTGRNTGELFF
TRBJ1-6 | 17 | TRBV6-1 | CASSSLYPTRENSPLHF